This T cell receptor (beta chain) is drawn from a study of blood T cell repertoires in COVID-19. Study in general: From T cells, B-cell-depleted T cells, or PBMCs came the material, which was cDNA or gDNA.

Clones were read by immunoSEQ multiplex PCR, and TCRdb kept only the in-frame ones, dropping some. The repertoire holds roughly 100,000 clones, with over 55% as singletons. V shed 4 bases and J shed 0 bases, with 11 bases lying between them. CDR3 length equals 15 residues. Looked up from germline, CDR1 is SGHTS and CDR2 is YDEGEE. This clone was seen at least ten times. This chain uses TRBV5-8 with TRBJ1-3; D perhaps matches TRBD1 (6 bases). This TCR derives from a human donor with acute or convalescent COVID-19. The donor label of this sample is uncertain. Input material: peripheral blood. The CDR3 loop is CASSPGQISGNTIYF. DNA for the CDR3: TGTGCCAGCAGCCCTGGACAGATCTCTGGAAACACCATATATTTT.